This TCR beta chain was sequenced for a study of regulatory T cells in long-lasting Graves disease. Findings of the study overall: Newly diagnosed Graves' patients had higher TCR diversity than persistent ones.

V dropped 5 bases and J dropped 4 bases, with 14 bases sitting between them. The germline V gene has CDR1 MNHEY and CDR2 SMNVEV (reference sequence). This CDR3 contains 14 residues. iRepertoire HTBI primers and Arm-PCR of CDR3 regions built TCR beta libraries. TCRdb re-derived calls from the multiplex PCR reads in MiXCR, one entry per CDR3 protein. The sample lists a few hundred thousand distinct CDR3 sequences; about 13% were seen once. A remark on this clonotype: Its cognate antigen is unknown.

Stated time point: newly diagnosed GD, antithyroid drugs for less than 3 months. Construction of the TCR library relied on RNA isolated from PBMCs. These same data were also listed under a study on T cells in Graves' hyperthyroidism and ophthalmopathy.

V is TRBV27 and J is TRBJ2-5, with D perhaps matching TRBD2 (7 bases). Sample: peripheral blood mononuclear cells (PBMCs), taken at new diagnosis, from a patient treated with antithyroid drugs. The source is a man under 40 with Graves disease. The CDR3 nucleotides read TGTGCCAGCAGTAGAGGACTAGGGGGAGAGACCCAGTACTTC. It specifies CASSRGLGGETQYF.